Listed below are T cell receptor beta chains from one sample, sequenced in a study of blood T cell repertoires in COVID-19. Repertoires were generated with immunoSEQ multiplex PCR, while TCRdb's copy carries only in-frame clones and drops some. The sample has more than 150,000 clones; 70% to 85% are singletons. The material sequenced was peripheral blood. These receptors were obtained from a woman aged 50 to 65 with acute or convalescent COVID-19. The CDR3 runs from the conserved cysteine through the conserved F or W. Each record gives: J gene, V gene, CDR3 protein.

TRBJ2-1 TRBV7-8 CASSLNGISYNEQFF
TRBJ2-7 TRBV7-2 CASSSRRPTGGTHEQYF
TRBJ2-5 TRBV5-6 CASSMGQREAQETQYF
TRBJ2-2 TRBV30 CAWSVVLAGAGELFF
TRBJ2-5 TRBV5-1 CASSRGQGQETQYF
TRBJ2-7 TRBV7-3 CASSLSGSGSFEQYF
TRBJ1-4 TRBV18 CASSTGQVSTNEKLFF
TRBJ2-1 TRBV5-6 CASSAGTGDFNEQFF
TRBJ2-1 TRBV18 CASSPKTSGTGNEQFF
TRBJ2-2 TRBV4-3 CASSPESGVNTGELFF
TRBJ1-5 TRBV19 CASSISSGNQPQHF
TRBJ2-3 TRBV28 CASSFDRNTDTQYF